The present T cell receptor (beta chain) was sequenced within a study of cytomegalovirus exposure and HLA in healthy donors. General study points: There was a cluster of highly shared sequence variants that was likely a sequencing artifact. Accounts indicate the classifier identified cytomegalovirus status with strong specificity and sensitivity. Later, an analysis showed that TCR beta chains associated with HLA were more clonally expanded than others that were equally common.

V lost 6 bases and J lost 7; bases outside the gene matches: 7. Germline assignment: CDR1 SGHTA and CDR2 FQGTGA. CDR3 length: 14 amino acids. The PCR made use of 60 Vbeta and 13 Jbeta primers. TCRdb keeps only in-frame clones here, not all; method: immunoSEQ multiplex PCR. Altogether 200,000 or so clones are present, approximately 84% being singletons, with the ten largest covering 0.2% to 0.3%. Note on this clone: Its antigen is as yet unknown.

The specimen sequenced was PBMCs. The source of this sequence is a girl younger than two in good health and CMV-seronegative. The J gene is TRBJ1-2, the V gene TRBV7-3; 11 nucleotides line up with TRBD1. CDR3 residues: CASSPGTGGGGYTF. CDR3 nucleotides: TGTGCCAGCAGTCCCGGGACAGGGGGGGGTGGCTACACCTTC.